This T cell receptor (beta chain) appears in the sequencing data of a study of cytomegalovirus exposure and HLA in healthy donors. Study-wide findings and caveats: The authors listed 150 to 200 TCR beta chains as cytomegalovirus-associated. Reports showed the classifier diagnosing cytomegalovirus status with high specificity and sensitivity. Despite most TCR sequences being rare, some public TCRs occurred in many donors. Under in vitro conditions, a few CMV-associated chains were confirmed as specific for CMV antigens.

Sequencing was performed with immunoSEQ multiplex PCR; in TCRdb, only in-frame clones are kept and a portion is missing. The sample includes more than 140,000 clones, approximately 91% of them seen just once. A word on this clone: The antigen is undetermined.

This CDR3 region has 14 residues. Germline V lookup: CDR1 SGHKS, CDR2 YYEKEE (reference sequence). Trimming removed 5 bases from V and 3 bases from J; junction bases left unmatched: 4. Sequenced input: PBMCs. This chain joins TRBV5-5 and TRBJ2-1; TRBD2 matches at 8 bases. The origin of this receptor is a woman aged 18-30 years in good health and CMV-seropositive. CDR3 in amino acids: CASRLSGNYNEQFF. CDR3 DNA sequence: TGTGCCAGCAGGCTTAGCGGGAACTACAATGAGCAGTTCTTC. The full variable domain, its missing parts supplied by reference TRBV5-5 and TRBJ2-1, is DAGVTQSPTHLIKTRGQQVTLRCSPISGHKSVSWYQQVLGQGPQFIFQYYEKEERGRGNFPDRFSARQFPNYSSELNVNALLLGDSALYLCASRLSGNYNEQFFGPGTRLTVL.